The clone carrying this TCR beta chain has a handful of counts. Its antigen remains unidentified. Germline and junction disagree at one end, which may indicate a read error. The PCR was carried out with 60 Vbeta primers and 13 Jbeta primers. Original processing notes: Later analysis identified some 80 million unique TCR beta chains, about 10 million shared. Repertoires were generated with immunoSEQ multiplex PCR, while TCRdb's copy carries only in-frame clones and drops some. V, J and clone size reflect that table, while D and trimming were determined from the DNA. This sample has 82,000 or so clones; around 10% occur once, and the top ten carry about 24%. This sample was taken from a study of cytomegalovirus exposure and HLA in healthy donors. The CDR3 contains 14 residues. CDR1 is SSHAT, CDR2 FNYEAQ, per germline (reference sequence). Study-wide findings and caveats: Associated with HLA alleles at 0.05 false discovery rate in a later analysis were 17,000 or so TCR beta sequences.

The receptor comes from a man in his sixties in good health and CMV-seropositive. Sequenced sample: PBMCs. V is TRBV7-7 and J is TRBJ2-3; 10 bases match TRBD1. CDR3 DNA: TGTGCTAGCAGCGCGGACAGGGGGACAGATACGCAGTATTTT. It encodes CASSADRGTDTQYF.